This entry lists 30 T cell receptor beta chains sequenced from one sample in a study of high-grade serous ovarian cancer treatment subgroups (dated by TCRdb to the early 2020s). The receptor library was made with the immunoSEQ multiplex PCR assay. TCRdb mirrors the immuneACCESS table, restricted to in-frame sequences. Some clones are absent from its copies; in checked studies, under half trace to an unresolved V gene, and the reason for the others is unknown. The sample contains about 15,000 clones, 70% to 90% of them found a single time. The ten top clones hold roughly 6.4% of the sample. Tumor samples were obtained before definitive surgery or chemotherapy. Sequenced sample: tumor tissue. The receptors derive from a human donor with high-grade serous ovarian cancer.

This chain joins TRBV7-9 and TRBJ2-7; 7 bases agree with TRBD1. Germline CDR1 and CDR2: SEHNR and FQNEAQ (reference sequence). Trimming removed 5 bases from V and 1 base from J; junction bases left unmatched: 5. This CDR3 contains 14 residues. The CDR3 protein is CASSPGQVSYEQYF. The CDR3 nucleotides read TGTGCCAGCAGCCCCGGACAGGTATCCTACGAGCAGTACTTC.

This sequence joins TRBV4-3 and TRBJ2-7; D perhaps matches TRBD1 (5 bases). Between the trimmed V and J ends, which lost 0 bases and 2 bases, there was a span of 23 bases. This CDR3 has 19 residues. Germline assignment: CDR1 LGHNA and CDR2 YSLEER. In nucleotides, the CDR3 is TGCGCCAGCAGCCAAGACCTTCCGGGTATGAACAGGTACCCCTACGAGCAGTACTTC. Translated: CASSQDLPGMNRYPYEQYF.

Concerning this clone: An end of the junction differs from the germline gene, which may be a read error. V gene TRBV19 combines with J gene TRBJ2-2, with 13 bases fitting TRBD2. This CDR3 has 14 residues. Germline-derived CDR1 and CDR2 are LNHDA and SQIVND (reference sequence). As DNA, the CDR3 is TGTGCCAGTAGTACCCTGGGACTAGCGGGGTCCTCGGCGTTT. This encodes CASSTLGLAGSSAF.

This CDR3 is CASSPPGQGANTGELFF. DNA for the CDR3: TGTGCCAGCTCACCACCGGGACAGGGGGCGAACACCGGGGAGCTGTTTTTT. This rearrangement joins TRBV18 to TRBJ2-2; TRBD1 aligns across 11 bases. The CDR3 runs to 17 residues. With 0 bases clipped from V and 0 bases from J, the junction kept 0 bases outside the gene matches. CDR1 and CDR2 from the germline V gene are KGHSH and LQKENI.

In this sample, this clone turned up once. V and J are TRBV7-8 and TRBJ1-6, with D possibly matching TRBD1 (5 bases). Germline V gene sequence: CDR1 SGHVS, CDR2 FQNEAQ. The V end lost 2 bases, the J end lost 14 bases, and 19 bases lay between the germline ends. CDR3 length equals 15 residues. The CDR3 DNA follows: TGTGCCAGCAGCTTACCGCGGACAAGAGGTGGGGCCCTCCACTTT. The encoded protein is CASSLPRTRGGALHF.

The chain links TRBV7-9 to TRBJ1-5, with D uncertain. The ends were cut back, 1 base at V and 5 bases at J, with 6 bases in the middle. Germline V gene lookup returns CDR1 SEHNR and CDR2 FQNEAQ (reference sequence). The length of the CDR3 is 13 residues. Written as DNA, the CDR3 is TGTGCCAGCAGCTTAGAGAAAGATCAGCCCCAGCATTTT. Translated: CASSLEKDQPQHF. Complete variable domain (other parts from reference TRBV7-9 and TRBJ1-5): DTGVSQNPRHKITKRGQNVTFRCDPISEHNRLYWYRQTLGQGPEFLTYFQNEAQLEKSRLLSDRFSAERPKGSFSTLEIQRTEQGDSAMYLCASSLEKDQPQHFGDGTRLSIL.

This rearrangement joins TRBV5-1 to TRBJ2-1; D is uncertain. Germline V gene data show CDR1 as SGHRS and CDR2 as YFSETQ. The CDR3 is 16 residues long. Between the trimmed V and J ends, which lost 2 bases and 0 bases, there was a span of 12 bases. The CDR3 sequence: CASSLDPASSYNEQFF. CDR3 DNA: TGCGCCAGCAGCTTAGACCCGGCTAGCTCCTACAATGAGCAGTTCTTC. The full variable domain, its missing parts supplied by reference TRBV5-1 and TRBJ2-1, is KAGVTQTPRYLIKTRGQQVTLSCSPISGHRSVSWYQQTPGQGLQFLFEYFSETQRNKGNFPGRFSGRQFSNSRSEMNVSTLELGDSALYLCASSLDPASSYNEQFFGPGTRLTVL.

J is TRBJ2-2 and V is TRBV27; D might be TRBD2 (5 bases). Germline lookup yields CDR1 MNHEY and CDR2 SMNVEV (reference sequence). The ends were cut back, 1 base at V and 4 bases at J, with 7 bases in the middle. The CDR3 is 14 residues long. In DNA, the CDR3 is TGTGCCAGCAGTTTATTAGCGCGCACCGGGGAGCTGTTTTTT. This sequence encodes CASSLLARTGELFF.

The chain couples TRBV18 to TRBJ1-6; D gene unclear. Trimming stripped 4 bases from V and 0 bases from J, with 4 bases between. The germline gives CDR1 KGHSH, CDR2 LQKENI. There are 14 residues in the CDR3. The CDR3 loop is CASSLSSYNSPLHF. CDR3 sequence (DNA): TGTGCCAGCTCACTGAGCTCCTATAATTCACCCCTCCACTTT.

The chain employs TRBV30 and TRBJ2-4, with 10 bases matching TRBD1. This CDR3 comprises 18 residues. CDR1 and CDR2 from the germline V gene are GTSNPN and SVGIG (reference sequence). J gave up 6 bases and V 2 bases, and 16 bases lay outside the gene matches. This CDR3 is CAWSKPGQGPRRGNIQYF. For the CDR3, the DNA is TGTGCCTGGAGTAAGCCGGGACAGGGGCCTCGGAGGGGAAACATTCAGTACTTC.

The rearrangement uses TRBV2 and TRBJ1-1; D gene uncertain. The CDR3 runs 14 residues. V lost 8 bases to trimming and J lost 6 bases, with 19 bases between them. Germline values: CDR1 SNHLY, CDR2 FYNNEI. CDR3 coding DNA: TGTGCCAGCCTTAAACAGACGGGGATCGCTGAAGCTTTCTTT. Its translation is CASLKQTGIAEAFF.

The chain joins TRBV9 to TRBJ2-5; 11 bases line up with TRBD2. V lost 4 bases to trimming and J lost 7 bases; unmatched junction nucleotides: 9. Germline CDR1 SGDLS, CDR2 YYNGEE. This CDR3 contains 15 residues. This chain's CDR3 is CASSPSGLAGGTQYF. The CDR3 DNA reads TGTGCCAGCAGCCCCAGCGGCCTAGCGGGGGGGACCCAGTACTTC.

This clone was observed a single time. The chain joins TRBV11-3 to TRBJ2-1, with 10 bases matching TRBD2. Germline V gene sequence: CDR1 SGHNT, CDR2 YENEEA. The CDR3 has 16 residues. Trimming took 5 bases from V and 8 from J; bases not matched to a gene: 12. CDR3 bases: TGTGCCAGCAGCCGAGGGAGAGCGGGGGGGCCAGATGAGCAGTTCTTC. It codes for CASSRGRAGGPDEQFF.

This clone was observed a single time. This chain links TRBV5-1 with TRBJ2-7, with 10 bases lining up with TRBD1. Germline loops: CDR1 SGHRS, CDR2 YFSETQ. The CDR3 consists of 18 residues. With V trimmed by 1 base and J by 5 bases, 15 bases remained unmatched. The CDR3 sequence: CASSLFGLGTGAADEQYF. Here the CDR3 DNA reads TGCGCCAGCAGCTTGTTTGGCCTGGGGACAGGGGCTGCGGACGAGCAGTACTTC.

V gene TRBV5-1 combines with J gene TRBJ2-2; D not resolved. V lost 4 bases and J lost 0, with 7 bases in between. The CDR3 is made up of 14 amino acids. Per the germline V gene, CDR1 is SGHRS and CDR2 is YFSETQ. The CDR3 bases are TGCGCCAGCAGCCCCTCCGCGAACACCGGGGAGCTGTTTTTT. Amino acid sequence: CASSPSANTGELFF.

The chain uses TRBV5-4 and TRBJ1-2; D is ambiguous. Trimming removed 0 bases at V and 7 bases at J, with 7 bases between. Per the germline V gene, CDR1 is SGHNT and CDR2 is YYREEE (reference sequence). The CDR3 runs 12 residues. For the CDR3, the DNA is TGTGCCAGCAGCTTGGACGGAGGTGGCTACACCTTC. This translates into CASSLDGGGYTF.

The CDR3 loop reads CASSPDRGGAYGYTF. The CDR3 DNA reads TGTGCCAGCTCACCAGACAGGGGGGGAGCCTATGGCTACACCTTC. This chain uses TRBV18 with TRBJ1-2, with 9 positions matching TRBD1. The CDR3 consists of 15 residues. The V gene's germline CDR1 is KGHSH and CDR2 LQKENI. V shed 2 bases, J shed 4 bases, and the junction held 5 bases outside the gene matches.

J is TRBJ1-4 and V is TRBV2; 7 bases map to TRBD1. Trimming cost V 3 bases and J 8 bases; bases outside gene matches: 15. Germline CDR1 and CDR2: SNHLY and FYNNEI. This CDR3 is 17 amino acids long. The CDR3 DNA follows: TGTGCCAGCAGTGATTCCCCCCCGATTTACAGGGGAGAAAAACTGTTTTTT. It yields the protein CASSDSPPIYRGEKLFF.

The chain combines TRBV7-2 with TRBJ2-7; 8 bases agree with TRBD2. This CDR3 is built from 16 residues. The germline V gene encodes CDR1 SGHTA and CDR2 FQGNSA. V lost 6 bases, J lost 3 bases, and 13 bases stayed unmatched. CDR3 in DNA: TGTGCCAGCAGTCACGGTTATGGCCGGGGGGGCTACGAGCAGTACTTC. Residues: CASSHGYGRGGYEQYF.

The CDR3 sequence: CASSSNEQFF. CDR3 DNA sequence: TGTGCCAGCAGCAGCAATGAGCAGTTCTTC. The chain is built from TRBV11-2 and TRBJ2-1; D remains unclear. The CDR3 totals 10 residues. V was trimmed by 5 bases and J by 6 bases, leaving 2 bases between them. Looked up from germline, CDR1 is SGHAT and CDR2 is FQNNGV.

The chain carries TRBV6-5 and TRBJ2-7; D is possibly TRBD2 (5 bases). The CDR3 covers 16 residues. Germline CDR1 reads MNHEY; CDR2 reads SVGAGI. The V gene lost 0 bases and the J gene lost 0 bases, with 12 bases spanning the gap. The CDR3 region has the DNA TGTGCCAGCAGTTACTCGACCCGGGGAACCTCCTACGAGCAGTACTTC. Amino acids: CASSYSTRGTSYEQYF.

This clone was detected only a few times. The chain joins TRBV2 to TRBJ2-2, with unresolved D. From germline, CDR1 is SNHLY and CDR2 FYNNEI. The CDR3 contains 12 residues. Trimming pared 2 bases from V and 6 bases from J, leaving 4 bases between. Here the CDR3 reads CASSESSGELFF. CDR3 sequence (DNA): TGTGCCAGCAGTGAAAGCTCCGGGGAGCTGTTTTTT.

The chain joins TRBV5-1 to TRBJ1-2; possibly TRBD1 for D (6 bases). CDR1 is SGHRS and CDR2 is YFSETQ in the germline V gene. V lost 0 bases and J lost 0, with 18 bases in between. CDR3 length: 18 residues. CDR3 nucleotide sequence: TGCGCCAGCAGCTTGGGGCCCGGGGTTCAGGGGTCTAACTATGGCTACACCTTC. Residues: CASSLGPGVQGSNYGYTF.

The chain joins TRBV27 to TRBJ2-2; D gene uncertain. The germline V gene has CDR1 MNHEY and CDR2 SMNVEV (reference sequence). The V end was cut by 6 bases, the J end by 5 bases, with 7 bases between. The CDR3 covers 12 residues. CDR3: CASSLQTGELFF. CDR3 DNA: TGTGCCAGCAGCCTCCAGACCGGGGAGCTGTTTTTT.

The chain combines TRBV10-3 with TRBJ2-3; TRBD2 aligns across 9 bases. The CDR3 length is 14 residues. In germline, CDR1 is ENHRY, CDR2 SYGVKD. The V and J ends lost 8 bases and 5 bases, in that order; junction bases with no gene match: 8. In DNA, the CDR3 is TGTGCCATCTCCTGGGAGCGGGGGGTAGATACGCAGTATTTT. It specifies CAISWERGVDTQYF.

The rearrangement uses TRBV15 and TRBJ2-5; D ambiguous. Germline CDR1 reads LNHNV; CDR2 reads YYDKDF (reference sequence). This CDR3 spans 14 amino acids. Between the trimmed V and J ends, which lost 6 bases and 5 bases, there was a span of 16 bases. CDR3 residues: CATRPDGQEETQYF. For the CDR3, the DNA is TGTGCCACCAGACCGGACGGGCAGGAGGAGACCCAGTACTTC. Filled out from reference TRBV15 and TRBJ2-5, the complete variable domain reads DAMVIQNPRYQVTQFGKPVTLSCSQTLNHNVMYWYQQKSSQAPKLLFHYYDKDFNNEADTPDNFQSRRPNTSFCFLDIRSPGLGDTAMYLCATRPDGQEETQYFGPGTRLLVL.

This clone has just a few counts. This sequence joins TRBV7-2 and TRBJ2-4, with TRBD2 identical over 16 bases. Germline values: CDR1 SGHTA, CDR2 FQGNSA. Germline trimming cut 5 bases from V and 9 bases from J; bases unmatched to any gene: 13. This CDR3 comprises 18 residues. The CDR3 DNA sequence: TGTGCCAGCAGCCCACTCGGGACTAGCGGGGGGGCCGCGAGCATTCAGTACTTC. It encodes CASSPLGTSGGAASIQYF.

The chain recombines TRBV5-1 with TRBJ2-7, with 10 bases lining up with TRBD2. The trim removed 2 bases at V and 4 bases at J, leaving 12 bases unmatched. The CDR3 runs 17 residues. Germline values: CDR1 SGHRS, CDR2 YFSETQ. CDR3 DNA: TGCGCCAGCAGCTTAGGTTTTCCGGGACTAGCGAATTACGAGCAGTACTTC. Translation: CASSLGFPGLANYEQYF.

The chain joins TRBV30 to TRBJ1-6, with TRBD1 matching over 10 bases. The trim removed 2 bases at V and 7 bases at J, leaving 5 bases unmatched. The CDR3 is 15 residues long. Per the germline V gene, CDR1 is GTSNPN and CDR2 is SVGIG (reference sequence). CDR3 sequence (DNA): TGTGCCTGGAGTTGGGAGGACAGGGGGAATTCACCCCTCCACTTT. Its protein is CAWSWEDRGNSPLHF.

The J gene is TRBJ2-3, the V gene TRBV2, with 8 bases identical to TRBD2. J was trimmed by 0 bases and V by 6 bases; bases with no gene match: 2. Germline CDR1 reads SNHLY; CDR2 reads FYNNEI. The CDR3 covers 14 residues. The CDR3 region is CASRSSGSTDTQYF. The CDR3, as DNA: TGTGCCAGCAGGTCTAGCGGGAGCACAGATACGCAGTATTTT.